These 31 T cell receptor beta chains share one sample of origin, sequenced in a study of T cell changes during pregnancy in multiple sclerosis. Repertoires were generated with immunoSEQ multiplex PCR, while TCRdb's copy carries only in-frame clones and drops some. The table shows roughly 90,000 clones, with under 95% occurring only once. The sequences come from peripheral blood, collected in the first trimester of pregnancy. Receptor source: a female donor in good health, enrolled as a control in a pregnancy study.

The chain links TRBV27 to TRBJ1-1; D remains unclear. Germline V gene data show CDR1 as MNHEY and CDR2 as SMNVEV (reference sequence). The CDR3 is 13 residues long. Trimming left V 6 bases short and J 3 bases short, with 11 bases between. CDR3 nucleotide sequence: TGTGCCAGCAGAGCGAGAACCGACACTGAAGCTTTCTTT. It is translated as CASRARTDTEAFF.

This clone was seen only once. The genes are TRBV5-1 and TRBJ1-6; 8 nucleotides agree with TRBD1. The CDR3 consists of 15 residues. Germline CDR1 is SGHRS and CDR2 is YFSETQ. V lost 0 bases to trimming and J lost 8 bases; unmatched junction nucleotides: 4. The CDR3: CASSLGTGWDSPLHF. For the CDR3, the DNA is TGCGCCAGCAGCTTGGGGACAGGGTGGGATTCACCCCTCCACTTT.

This clone has a single count. The CDR3 bases are TGCGCCAGCAGCCAAGGGGACAGCCCTTACTATGGCTACACCTTC. Translating gives CASSQGDSPYYGYTF. The rearrangement joins TRBV4-1 to TRBJ1-2; 7 nucleotides agree with TRBD1. The V segment lost 1 base and the J segment 3 bases; nucleotides outside the gene matches: 5. The CDR3 totals 15 residues. Germline V gene data show CDR1 as MGHRA and CDR2 as YSYEKL.

The chain combines TRBV28 with TRBJ1-5, with D unresolved. CDR1 MDHEN and CDR2 SYDVKM come from the germline V gene. The CDR3 runs 15 residues. With 7 bases removed from V and 0 bases from J, the gap between germline ends came to 13 bases. CDR3 loop: CASTSYRGSNQPQHF. CDR3 nucleotides: TGTGCCAGCACTTCTTATCGGGGTAGCAATCAGCCCCAGCATTTT. The entire variable domain, with the rest obtained from reference TRBV28 and TRBJ1-5, is as follows: DVKVTQSSRYLVKRTGEKVFLECVQDMDHENMFWYRQDPGLGLRLIYFSYDVKMKEKGDIPEGYSVSREKKERFSLILESASTNQTSMYLCASTSYRGSNQPQHFGDGTRLSIL.

The chain employs TRBV6-5 and TRBJ2-7; weak D call: TRBD1 (5 bases). Germline CDR1 MNHEY, CDR2 SVGAGI. V shed 3 bases and J shed 3 bases, with 9 bases lying between them. This CDR3 comprises 13 residues. The chain's CDR3 is CASSYSQGYEQYF. CDR3 nucleotide sequence: TGTGCCAGCAGTTATTCCCAGGGCTACGAGCAGTACTTC.

This rearrangement joins TRBV5-6 to TRBJ2-1, with 7 bases lining up with TRBD2. There are 16 residues in the CDR3. The germline V gene has CDR1 SGHDT and CDR2 YYEEEE. V was clipped by 4 bases and J by 9 bases; unmatched bases: 16. The CDR3 is CASSDTGDYIRSEQFF. DNA of the CDR3: TGTGCCAGCAGCGACACCGGGGACTATATACGGAGTGAGCAGTTCTTC.

This chain joins TRBV6-1 and TRBJ2-7; D may be TRBD1 (6 bases). This CDR3 contains 13 residues. CDR1 and CDR2 (germline): MNHNS, SASEGT. V lost 6 bases, J lost 4 bases, and 13 bases lay in between. The CDR3 is CASSGYTGYEQYF. DNA of the CDR3: TGTGCCAGCAGCGGGTACACAGGGTACGAGCAGTACTTC.

The gene calls are TRBV28 and TRBJ1-2; D is perhaps TRBD1 (5 bases). Trimming pared 4 bases from V and 0 bases from J, leaving 12 bases between. Germline-derived CDR1 and CDR2 are MDHEN and SYDVKM. This CDR3 has 15 amino acids. In nucleotides, the CDR3 is TGTGCCAGCAGTTGGGGGACTGCTTCTAACTATGGCTACACCTTC. Translated: CASSWGTASNYGYTF.

J is TRBJ2-7 and V is TRBV7-3; no clear D gene. Per germline, CDR1 SGHTA and CDR2 FQGTGA. This CDR3 comprises 13 residues. Between the trimmed V and J ends, which lost 5 bases and 2 bases, there was a span of 10 bases. The CDR3 bases are TGTGCCAGCAGCCCTGGAGAGACCTACGAGCAGTACTTC. Amino acid sequence: CASSPGETYEQYF.

The chain uses TRBV25-1 and TRBJ2-7; TRBD1 is a possible D gene (6 bases). CDR1 and CDR2 (germline): MGHDK, SYGVNS. There are 14 residues in the CDR3. V lost 0 bases and J lost 7, with 13 bases in between. CDR3 sequence: CASSEYRGQWEQYF. The CDR3 region has the DNA TGTGCCAGCAGTGAATACAGGGGCCAGTGGGAGCAGTACTTC.

CDR3 amino acids: CAISESLSREAETQYF. CDR3 bases: TGTGCCATCAGTGAGAGCCTATCCCGGGAGGCAGAGACCCAGTACTTC. The chain combines TRBV10-3 with TRBJ2-5, with 7 bases identical to TRBD2. With V trimmed by 2 bases and J by 4 bases, 10 bases remained unmatched. This CDR3 contains 16 residues. Germline CDR1 and CDR2: ENHRY and SYGVKD.

This chain links TRBV19 with TRBJ2-5, with 7 bases lining up with TRBD2. Unmatched junction bases numbered 0, after V lost 1 base and J lost 1 base. CDR1 and CDR2 from the germline V gene are LNHDA and SQIVND (reference sequence). The CDR3 loop spans 14 amino acids. The CDR3 sequence: CASSIAGGQETQYF. CDR3 nucleotides: TGTGCCAGTAGTATAGCGGGGGGCCAAGAGACCCAGTACTTC.

The chain recombines TRBV10-3 with TRBJ1-3, with a possible D match to TRBD1 (6 bases). The V and J ends lost 10 bases and 0 bases respectively, with 10 bases between them. Germline V gene lookup returns CDR1 ENHRY and CDR2 SYGVKD. The CDR3 sequence is 13 residues long. The chain's CDR3 is CATQGSSGNTIYF. As DNA, the CDR3 is TGTGCCACCCAGGGGAGCTCTGGAAACACCATATATTTT.

The V call is TRBV6-6, the J call TRBJ2-1; 8 nucleotides line up with TRBD1. Germline V gene data show CDR1 as MNHNY and CDR2 as SVGAGI (reference sequence). This CDR3 has 15 amino acids. V shed 6 bases and J 8 bases; nucleotides not matched to a gene: 12. CDR3: CASSPEGQGADEQFF. The CDR3 region has the DNA TGTGCCAGCAGCCCCGAGGGGCAGGGGGCAGATGAGCAGTTCTTC.

This rearrangement joins TRBV7-9 to TRBJ1-6; the D gene is possibly TRBD1 (5 bases). V lost 3 bases and J lost 7, with 10 bases in between. CDR1 is SEHNR, CDR2 FQNEAQ, per germline (reference sequence). The CDR3 has 14 amino acids. In DNA form, the CDR3 reads TGTGCCAGCAGCTTCGGAGGGGCAAATTCACCCCTCCACTTT. Translated: CASSFGGANSPLHF.

This rearrangement joins TRBV7-2 to TRBJ1-3, with D maybe TRBD1 (5 bases). Germline CDR1 SGHTA, CDR2 FQGNSA. V shed 3 bases and J shed 0 bases, with 12 bases lying between them. There are 16 residues in the CDR3. The CDR3 DNA reads as TGTGCCAGCAGCTTTTTAGGGGCCAGCTCTGGAAACACCATATATTTT. Its translation is CASSFLGASSGNTIYF.

This chain links TRBV7-3 with TRBJ2-7; 12 bases are shared with TRBD2. The germline V gene has CDR1 SGHTA and CDR2 FQGTGA. The CDR3 has 15 amino acids. Trimming cost V 5 bases and J 7 bases; bases outside gene matches: 9. The CDR3 DNA sequence: TGTGCCAGCAGCCTACCTAGCGGGGGGGCTCGGGAGCAGTACTTC. This translates into CASSLPSGGAREQYF.

This chain connects TRBV7-9 to TRBJ2-2; the D gene is possibly TRBD2 (6 bases). Per the germline V gene, CDR1 is SEHNR and CDR2 is FQNEAQ (reference sequence). Trimming stripped 2 bases from V and 7 bases from J, with 8 bases between. This CDR3 comprises 13 residues. The CDR3 is CASSLSEGGELFF. CDR3 DNA sequence: TGTGCCAGCAGCTTATCGGAGGGCGGGGAGCTGTTTTTT.

This chain connects TRBV29-1 to TRBJ2-7; 8 nucleotides line up with TRBD1. V dropped 8 bases and J dropped 6; count of bases not matched to a gene: 6. Germline assignment: CDR1 SQVTM and CDR2 ANQGSEA. CDR3 length equals 11 residues. This CDR3 reads CSTWTGIEQYF. CDR3 coding DNA: TGCAGCACTTGGACAGGGATCGAGCAGTACTTC.

This sequence joins TRBV11-2 and TRBJ2-3, with TRBD1 as a possible D gene (5 bases). There are 12 residues in the CDR3. The germline CDR1 and CDR2 sequences are SGHAT and FQNNGV. Trimming cost V 2 bases and J 7 bases, with 7 bases left between them. As DNA, the CDR3 is TGTGCCAGCAGCTTACGACAGAATACGCAGTATTTT. Amino acid sequence: CASSLRQNTQYF.

V gene TRBV5-6 combines with J gene TRBJ1-4; maybe TRBD1 (6 bases). CDR1 SGHDT and CDR2 YYEEEE come from the germline V gene. The CDR3 totals 16 residues. V was cut by 2 bases and J by 3 bases, with 14 bases left in between. In DNA form, the CDR3 reads TGTGCCAGCAGCTTTAATACAGGGCGAGCTAATGAAAAACTGTTTTTT. This codes for CASSFNTGRANEKLFF. Full variable domain (outside the CDR3, taken from reference TRBV5-6 and TRBJ1-4): DAGVTQSPTHLIKTRGQQVTLRCSPKSGHDTVSWYQQALGQGPQFIFQYYEEEERQRGNFPDRFSGHQFPNYSSELNVNALLLGDSALYLCASSFNTGRANEKLFFGSGTQLSVL.

This clone was counted a few times. This sequence joins TRBV27 and TRBJ1-5; D remains ambiguous. This CDR3 has 12 amino acids. Trimming shortened V by 5 bases and J by 7 bases, and 9 bases separated the two germline ends. Germline loops: CDR1 MNHEY, CDR2 SMNVEV (reference sequence). The CDR3 loop is CASSPPGQPQHF. In nucleotides, the CDR3 is TGTGCCAGCAGTCCCCCGGGACAGCCCCAGCATTTT.

The V gene is TRBV29-1, the J gene TRBJ1-1; D remains unclear. Trimming shortened V by 3 bases and J by 0 bases, and 8 bases separated the two germline ends. CDR3 length: 13 residues. Germline V gene data show CDR1 as SQVTM and CDR2 as ANQGSEA. The CDR3 nucleotides are TGCAGCGTTGATATACAGCTGAACACTGAAGCTTTCTTT. Amino acid sequence: CSVDIQLNTEAFF.

This sequence joins TRBV9 and TRBJ1-3; no clear D gene. Trimming removed 4 bases at V and 2 bases at J, with 10 bases between. Germline CDR1 is SGDLS and CDR2 is YYNGEE. There are 14 residues in the CDR3. CDR3 amino acids: CASSPPEAGNTIYF. The CDR3 nucleotides read TGTGCCAGCAGCCCCCCCGAGGCTGGAAACACCATATATTTT.

The chain employs TRBV4-1 and TRBJ2-1, with a tentative D call TRBD2 (6 bases). The CDR3 sequence is 15 residues long. V lost 3 bases to trimming and J lost 8 bases, with 17 bases between them. The germline gives CDR1 MGHRA, CDR2 YSYEKL. CDR3 amino acids: CASSHRLGGMDEQFF. Written as DNA, the CDR3 is TGCGCCAGCAGCCATCGACTGGGGGGTATGGATGAGCAGTTCTTC.

CDR3 sequence reads: CASTGNGDFGYTF. CDR3 nucleotides: TGTGCCAGCACTGGGAATGGGGACTTTGGCTACACCTTC. The chain employs TRBV2 and TRBJ1-2; D possibly corresponds to TRBD1 (5 bases). The V end was cut by 7 bases, the J end by 7 bases, with 16 bases between. Germline V gene lookup returns CDR1 SNHLY and CDR2 FYNNEI. This CDR3 contains 13 residues.

Of note for this clone: At one end the junction does not follow the germline gene, possibly because of a read error. This chain connects TRBV5-1 to TRBJ2-7; 10 nucleotides line up with TRBD1. The germline V gene encodes CDR1 SGHRS and CDR2 YFSETQ. The CDR3 extends over 12 amino acids. CDR3 DNA sequence: TGCGCCAGCAGCTGGGGACAGGGGAAGTCCAACTTC. The encoded protein is CASSWGQGKSNF.

This clone appeared once. This chain uses TRBV7-8 with TRBJ1-1, with D maybe TRBD1 (6 bases). The CDR3 is 15 residues long. V gave up 1 base and J gave up 1 base, with 10 bases separating them. The germline V gene encodes CDR1 SGHVS and CDR2 FQNEAQ. CDR3 sequence: CASSLVGRGNTEAFF. CDR3 coding DNA: TGTGCCAGCAGCTTAGTGGGCAGGGGGAACACTGAAGCTTTCTTT. Looking up the rest from reference TRBV7-8 and TRBJ1-1 gives the full variable domain: GAGVSQSPRYKVAKRGQDVALRCDPISGHVSLFWYQQALGQGPEFLTYFQNEAQLDKSGLPSDRFFAERPEGSVSTLKIQRTQQEDSAVYLCASSLVGRGNTEAFFGQGTRLTVV.

The chain has TRBV5-5 and TRBJ1-1, with 9 bases fitting TRBD1. Germline V CDR1 and CDR2: SGHKS, YYEKEE (reference sequence). This CDR3 comprises 20 residues. J lost 2 bases, V lost 1 base, and 18 bases had no gene match. The CDR3 reads CASSLKYYTERGQGNTEAFF. The CDR3 DNA is TGTGCCAGCAGCTTGAAATACTATACCGAACGGGGACAGGGAAACACTGAAGCTTTCTTT.

This chain joins TRBV6-5 and TRBJ1-2; TRBD1 might be the D (5 bases). In germline, CDR1 is MNHEY, CDR2 SVGAGI. The V end was cut by 1 base, the J end by 8 bases, with 11 bases between. CDR3 length: 13 amino acids. In DNA, the CDR3 is TGTGCCAGCAGTTACTGGGGGAGGGAGGGCTACACCTTC. It is translated as CASSYWGREGYTF.

This chain's CDR3 is CASSLGTGNEKLFF. DNA of the CDR3: TGTGCCAGCAGCTTAGGGACGGGGAATGAAAAACTGTTTTTT. The chain uses TRBV7-8 and TRBJ1-4, with D uncertain. CDR1 and CDR2 (germline): SGHVS, FQNEAQ. This CDR3 region has 14 residues. V was trimmed by 1 base and J by 5 bases, leaving 8 bases between them. Full variable domain (missing parts from reference TRBV7-8 and TRBJ1-4): GAGVSQSPRYKVAKRGQDVALRCDPISGHVSLFWYQQALGQGPEFLTYFQNEAQLDKSGLPSDRFFAERPEGSVSTLKIQRTQQEDSAVYLCASSLGTGNEKLFFGSGTQLSVL.